This TCR beta chain was retrieved from a study of blood T cells in healthy people across ages. The V gene lost 3 bases and the J gene lost 6 bases, with 9 bases spanning the gap. Per germline, CDR1 SGDLS and CDR2 YYNGEE. This CDR3 is built from 12 residues. The second PCR ran about 6 to 12 cycles with a sample-barcoded 5' primer and J-beta primers. Template switching added a 12-random-nucleotide identifier to every cDNA molecule. Each CDR3 protein gets one entry after TCRdb re-called the 5' RACE reads with MiXCR. The sample yields approximately 850,000 distinct CDR3 sequences, roughly 50% seen once. The material sequenced was blood. The sequence was obtained from a man aged 30 to 39 in good health. The chain couples TRBV9 to TRBJ1-2; D perhaps matches TRBD1 (6 bases). The CDR3 sequence: CASSGTENGYTF. DNA for the CDR3: TGTGCCAGCAGCGGGACAGAGAATGGCTACACCTTC.